What follows is one TCR beta chain and its context. Antigen: not known. The sample originates from a study of cytomegalovirus exposure and HLA in healthy donors. Study-wide points: Earlier analysis found most TCR beta V segments productive about 87% or about 30% of the time. Later analysis showed most CMV-associated TCR beta chains appearing HLA-restricted. The study listed approximately 160 cytomegalovirus-associated TCR beta chains. A later analysis reportedly found that, within productive TCRs, an Asian-associated ancestry cluster had fewer N-insertions than the mean observed across the roughly 670 donors.

The PCR contained 60 Vbeta and 13 Jbeta primers. Profiling relied on immunoSEQ multiplex PCR, and the TCRdb table lists in-frame clones only, not all of them. This sample yields 150,000 to 200,000 clones, of which 70% to 90% are seen a single time; about 9.3% belongs to the top ten. Per the germline V gene, CDR1 is SGHAT and CDR2 is FQNNGV. The CDR3 is 16 amino acids. Trimming took 5 bases from V and 1 from J, leaving 17 bases between them. This sequence joins TRBV11-2 and TRBJ1-1; D uncertain. The sample was PBMCs. This receptor was obtained from a man younger than 35 in good health and CMV-seropositive. CDR3 DNA: TGTGCCAGCAGCCCCCGGGTCCGGGTTACGAACACTGAAGCTTTCTTT. Translating it yields CASSPRVRVTNTEAFF.